This T cell receptor beta chain was identified in a study of blood T cell repertoires in COVID-19. For the study at large: Sites in the United States, Italy and Spain provided acute and convalescent COVID-19 samples.

Sequenced by immunoSEQ multiplex PCR; TCRdb stores in-frame clones only, minus some. Of about 150,000 clones in the sample, roughly 88% were seen once. CDR1 and CDR2 from the germline V gene are SNHLY and FYNNEI. The CDR3 has 13 residues. V was clipped by 4 bases and J by 8 bases, with 13 bases between them. The sequence derives from a woman aged 50 to 65 with acute or convalescent COVID-19. Sequencing was performed on peripheral blood. V gene TRBV2 combines with J gene TRBJ2-3; no clear D. The CDR3 here is CASSVLLDGTQYF. CDR3 bases: TGTGCCAGCAGTGTATTGCTAGACGGTACGCAGTATTTT.